A selection of T cell receptor beta chains follows, all from one sample in a study of early T cells in non-severe SARS-CoV-2 infection. TCRdb reprocessed the 5' RACE reads via MiXCR and lists one record per CDR3 protein. The data contain under 70,000 distinct CDR3 sequences, around a tenth of them singletons. The sample comprised whole blood. All receptors derive from an adult who was a healthcare worker with PCR-confirmed SARS-CoV-2 infection or an uninfected control (not recorded which). Each CDR3 is given with its conserved first and last residue. Fields, in order: clone size, V gene, D gene, J gene, CDR3 DNA, CDR3 protein. The D gene is left open where the match is weak. Clone size, where shown, is once, few, many, or a class for clones that have expanded.

many	TRBV13	TRBD2	TRBJ2-3	TGTGCCAGCAGCTCTTTACTAGCGGGGGACACAGATACGCAGTATTTT	CASSSLLAGDTDTQYF
many	TRBV5-1	NA	TRBJ1-5	TGCGCCAGCAGCTTGGTTCCAGGGACAAGCAATCAGCCCCAGCATTTT	CASSLVPGTSNQPQHF
NA	TRBV7-8	NA	TRBJ2-1	TGTGCCAGCAGCTTAGATAGCTCCTACAATGAGCAGTTCTTC	CASSLDSSYNEQFF
many	TRBV12-3/TRBV12-4	TRBD1	TRBJ1-2	TGTGCCAGCAGCCCGCCTAGGACAGGGGGCCGTGGCTACACCTTC	CASSPPRTGGRGYTF
NA	TRBV18	NA	TRBJ1-6	TGTGCCAGCTCACCAGTTTTACAGGGTAACTCACCCCTCCACTTT	CASSPVLQGNSPLHF
NA	TRBV4-1	NA	TRBJ2-1	TGCGCCAGCAGCCTCCCGGGCCGCATGAGGAATGAGCAGTTCTTC	CASSLPGRMRNEQFF
many	TRBV6-5	TRBD2	TRBJ2-1	TGTGCCAGCAGCTCCCCCCTGGAAGCGGGGGGGCCGGGGGAGCAGTTCTTC	CASSSPLEAGGPGEQFF
many	TRBV2	NA	TRBJ2-3	TGTGCCAGCAGTCCGTCCTTCTTTCAAACAGATACGCAGTATTTT	CASSPSFFQTDTQYF
few	TRBV2	NA	TRBJ1-6	TGTGCCAGCAGCGCCCTCTCATATAATTCACCCCTCCACTTT	CASSALSYNSPLHF
few	TRBV2	NA	TRBJ2-5	TGTGCCAGCAGGAGGACTCACCCGGAGGAGACCCAGTACTTC	CASRRTHPEETQYF
many	TRBV7-9	NA	TRBJ2-1	TGTGCCATCGCCCCCTTTAGCCTCCCTAATGAGCAGTTCTTC	CAIAPFSLPNEQFF
many	TRBV10-3	NA	TRBJ2-1	TGTGCCATCAGTGAGTCAGGCAGGGGGGATGAGCAGTTCTTC	CAISESGRGDEQFF
few	TRBV7-9	NA	TRBJ1-2	TGTGCCAGCAGCTTAGTGGGCGGCTACACCTTC	CASSLVGGYTF
few	TRBV6-2/TRBV6-3	NA	TRBJ2-1	TGTGCCAGCAGTTACGCCCCTGCAGCGGGCCCTGGCGATGAGCAGTTCTTC	CASSYAPAAGPGDEQFF
many	TRBV6-4	NA	TRBJ2-1	TGTGCCAGCAGACAAGCAATGATGACCTCAATGAATGAGCAGTTCTTC	CASRQAMMTSMNEQFF
many	TRBV12-3/TRBV12-4	TRBD1	TRBJ1-2	TGTGCCAGCAGATTGGGGACAGAGCGCGGCTACACCTTC	CASRLGTERGYTF
many	TRBV29-1	NA	TRBJ2-1	TGCAGCGTTGGGGATCCCGGACCCTCAGTCGGGAGTGAGCAGTTCTTC	CSVGDPGPSVGSEQFF
many	TRBV6-2/TRBV6-3	NA	TRBJ2-3	TGTGCCAGCAGTTACGCAGGCTGGGACACAGATACGCAGTATTTT	CASSYAGWDTDTQYF
few	TRBV29-1	NA	TRBJ2-7	TGCAGCGTTGTTAGGGGCCCGGGAGAGCAGTACTTC	CSVVRGPGEQYF
few	TRBV4-1	NA	TRBJ1-4	TGCGCCAGCAGGACGATAGGCGGAAGGAGACTGTTTTTT	CASRTIGGRRLFF
NA	TRBV5-1	NA	TRBJ2-7	TGCGCCAGCACTCAACAGTCAAGCTCCTACGAGCAGTACTTC	CASTQQSSSYEQYF
many	TRBV27	NA	TRBJ1-5	TGTGCCAGCAGTCCCCACAAGGGTAGCAATCAGCCCCAGCATTTT	CASSPHKGSNQPQHF
NA	TRBV27	TRBD2	TRBJ2-1	TGTGCCAGCAGCCTAGCGGAACCTTCCTACAATGAGCAGTTCTTC	CASSLAEPSYNEQFF
medium-sized	TRBV5-1	NA	TRBJ2-1	TGCGCCAGCAGCTTGCAAGACTACAATGAGCAGTTCTTC	CASSLQDYNEQFF
many	TRBV2	NA	TRBJ2-5	TGTGCCAGCAGTGATTGGGTGGGAGAGACCCAGTACTTC	CASSDWVGETQYF
many	TRBV12-3/TRBV12-4	NA	TRBJ1-1	TGTGCCAGCAGTTCAGCTGGGACCATGAACACTGAAGCTTTCTTT	CASSSAGTMNTEAFF
many	TRBV15	NA	TRBJ2-3	TGTGCCACCAGCAGGATAACCGGGGTGGCAGGGACAGATACGCAGTATTTT	CATSRITGVAGTDTQYF
NA	TRBV13	NA	TRBJ1-1	TGTGCCAGCAGCTTCGGGGACACTGAAGCTTTCTTT	CASSFGDTEAFF
NA	TRBV12-3/TRBV12-4	NA	TRBJ1-4	TGTGCCAGCAGTTTTGGGGCGGCTAATGAAAAACTGTTTTTT	CASSFGAANEKLFF
many	TRBV4-1	NA	TRBJ1-4	TGCGCCAGCAGCCAAGTGTTGCAGAATGAAAAACTGTTTTTT	CASSQVLQNEKLFF
many	TRBV11-2	TRBD1	TRBJ1-2	TGTGCCAGCAGCGGACAGGGGGCACCCCCTAACTATGGCTACACCTTC	CASSGQGAPPNYGYTF
many	TRBV3-1	TRBD2	TRBJ2-4	TGTGCCAGCAGCCAAGGAGCGGGGGGACTTGGACGAAACATTCAGTACTTC	CASSQGAGGLGRNIQYF
few	TRBV6-5	NA	TRBJ2-7	TGTGCCAGCAGCCTACTTTCTGGGGGGGCCCACGAGCAGTACTTC	CASSLLSGGAHEQYF
many	TRBV5-1	TRBD2	TRBJ2-3	TGCGCCAGCAGCTCGAGCGGGAGGGCCTCAGATACGCAGTATTTT	CASSSSGRASDTQYF
many	TRBV9	NA	TRBJ2-1	TGTGCCAGCAGCGTAGGACAGGCGCACTACAATGAGCAGTTCTTC	CASSVGQAHYNEQFF
many	TRBV20-1	TRBD2	TRBJ2-1	TGCAGTGCCCTCATCCGGCTAGCGGGCTCCTACAATGAGCAGTTCTTC	CSALIRLAGSYNEQFF
NA	TRBV11-3	TRBD1	TRBJ1-6	TGTGCCAGCACCTCCGGACAGGGGCGTTCACCCCTCCACTTT	CASTSGQGRSPLHF
many	TRBV12-3/TRBV12-4	NA	TRBJ2-1	TGTGCCAGCTCGGACCTCTTCAATGAGCAGTTCTTC	CASSDLFNEQFF
many	TRBV27	TRBD1	TRBJ2-1	TGTGCCAGCAGTCGCAGGGGGCATGAGCAGTTCTTC	CASSRRGHEQFF
few	TRBV7-9	NA	TRBJ2-3	TGTGCCAGCAGCTCTACCTTACTAGCTTCTTCTAGCACAGATACGCAGTATTTT	CASSSTLLASSSTDTQYF
many	TRBV7-3	NA	TRBJ2-7	TGTGCCAGCAGCGTCTCCTCCTACGAGCAGTACTTC	CASSVSSYEQYF
NA	TRBV4-2	TRBD2	TRBJ2-3	TGTGCCAGCAGCCACACAAGCGGGGTACAGAATGGGGGTGGCCGAACCACAGATACGCAGTATTTT	CASSHTSGVQNGGGRTTDTQYF
NA	TRBV29-1	TRBD1	TRBJ2-7	TGCAGCGCCGCCCGGACAGGCTCCTACGAGCAGTACTTC	CSAARTGSYEQYF
few	TRBV30	NA	TRBJ2-7	TGTGCCTGGAGGTCTCCGCTAGGGGACCGGATCTCCTACGAGCAGTACTTC	CAWRSPLGDRISYEQYF
few	TRBV20-1	TRBD1	TRBJ2-1	TGCAGTGCTACCCGACAGGGGGTCAATGAGCAGTTCTTC	CSATRQGVNEQFF